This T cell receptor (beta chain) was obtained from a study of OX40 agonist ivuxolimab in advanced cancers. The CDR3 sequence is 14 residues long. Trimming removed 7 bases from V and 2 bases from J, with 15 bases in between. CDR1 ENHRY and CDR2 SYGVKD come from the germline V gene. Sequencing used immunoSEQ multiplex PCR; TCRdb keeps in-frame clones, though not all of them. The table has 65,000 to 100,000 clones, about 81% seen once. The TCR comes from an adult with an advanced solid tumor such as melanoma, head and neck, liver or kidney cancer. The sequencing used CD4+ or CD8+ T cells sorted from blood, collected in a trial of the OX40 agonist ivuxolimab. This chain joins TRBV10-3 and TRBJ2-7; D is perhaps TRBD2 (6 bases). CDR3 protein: CAIKPGVGTYEQYF. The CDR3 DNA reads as TGTGCCATCAAGCCGGGGGTCGGTACCTACGAGCAGTACTTC.